This is a list of T cell receptor beta chains from one sample in a study of T cell responses to AZD1222 COVID-19 vaccine. Using immunoSEQ multiplex PCR, the repertoire was profiled, and TCRdb retains in-frame clones only, with some absent. This table holds more than 150,000 clones, about nine tenths found once. The specimen was peripheral blood, collected on day 0 of AZD1222 vaccination. The receptors here all came from an adult in good health. CDR3s include the opening cysteine and the closing phenylalanine or tryptophan. A D gene is named only where the DNA matches it firmly. Some rows mark clone size as missing; the rest say once, few, many or name a class of expanded clone.

- TRBJ2-5 once TRBV2 TGTGCCAGCAGTGAATTAAGGGAGACCCAGTACTTC CASSELRETQYF
TRBD1 TRBJ1-1 once TRBV29-1 TGCAGCGTTGACCGGACAGGGGTGATGAACACTGAAGCTTTCTTT CSVDRTGVMNTEAFF
- TRBJ2-7 - TRBV27 TGTGCCAGCAGTCTCGGACTTTCTCCCTACGAGCAGTACTTC CASSLGLSPYEQYF
- TRBJ2-5 once TRBV28 TGTGCCAGCAGTGGGACGGTCCAAGAGACCCAGTACTTC CASSGTVQETQYF
TRBD1 TRBJ2-5 once TRBV6-5 TGTGCCACCAAGACAGGGGCGGAGACCCAGTACTTC CATKTGAETQYF
- TRBJ2-5 - TRBV6-5 TGTGCCAGCAGCTGGCTAAACCACCAAGAGACCCAGTACTTC CASSWLNHQETQYF
- TRBJ2-7 - TRBV24-1 TGTGCCACCATCCTCGGGGACCACGAGCAGTACTTC CATILGDHEQYF
- TRBJ2-1 - TRBV20-1 TGCAGTGCTAGTTCGACTAGGAAGGGTGAGCAGTTCTTC CSASSTRKGEQFF
- TRBJ1-2 - TRBV6-1 TGTGCCAGCAGTGGAGGAATAGGGGGGGCTAACTATGGCTACACCTTC CASSGGIGGANYGYTF
- TRBJ2-5 - TRBV5-1 TGCGCCAGCACAGTTCAAGAGACCCAGTACTTC CASTVQETQYF
- TRBJ1-6 - TRBV30 TGTGCCTGGACCAACGGGGGTAATTCACCCCTCCACTTT CAWTNGGNSPLHF
TRBD1 TRBJ2-1 - TRBV11-1 TGTGCCAGCAGCCAAGGACAGGGATCCTACAATGAGCAGTTCTTC CASSQGQGSYNEQFF
- TRBJ1-2 - TRBV19 TGTGCCAGTAGTATGAGCGGCTATGGCTACACCTTC CASSMSGYGYTF
- TRBJ1-2 - TRBV7-2 TGTGCCAGCAGCAGCTTACCACGGGGGAGAAATTATGGCTACACCTTC CASSSLPRGRNYGYTF
- TRBJ1-2 - TRBV18 TGTGCCAGCTCCCTGGGGACGGTGGGCCCGAGAGGAGGCTACACCTTC CASSLGTVGPRGGYTF
- TRBJ2-5 - TRBV5-5 TGTGCCAGCAGCTTCTGGCTGGGGAAGGAGACCCAGTACTTC CASSFWLGKETQYF
- TRBJ2-7 - TRBV11-2 TGTGCCAGCAGCTTAGAAGCAGGGAGCTACGAGCAGTACTTC CASSLEAGSYEQYF
TRBD1 TRBJ2-7 once TRBV18 TGTGCCAGCTCTTTCGCCGGGACAGGGTCCTACGAGCAGTACTTC CASSFAGTGSYEQYF
- TRBJ1-6 once TRBV23-1 TGCGCCAGCAGTCAAGATGGGGCACGGGATCATTCACCCCTCCACTTT CASSQDGARDHSPLHF
- TRBJ1-4 - TRBV15 TGTGCCACCAGCAACCGACCACAGGACGTTTTAGAAAAACTGTTTTTT CATSNRPQDVLEKLFF
- TRBJ1-5 - TRBV7-9 TGTGCCAGCAGCTTAGAGGGACGGTCCAGGGGAGGCAATCAGCCCCAGCATTTT CASSLEGRSRGGNQPQHF
- TRBJ2-7 - TRBV12-3/TRBV12-4 TGTGCCAGCAGCTCTGGGACCGGCTTCGAGCAGTACTTC CASSSGTGFEQYF